This T cell receptor (beta chain) appears in the sequencing data of a study of post-analysis software for immune sequencing data. Whole-study results and caveats: Patients used five TRBV segments, including TRBV5-6, TRBV5-1 and TRBV20-1, more often than controls.

Prepared TCR beta cDNA libraries contained unique molecular identifiers. MiXCR, applied by TCRdb to the PCR reads, yields one record per CDR3 protein. The sample has around 260,000 distinct CDR3 sequences, 36% seen once; the top ten hold around 4.8%. The CDR3 loop spans 12 amino acids. Germline lookup yields CDR1 DFQATT and CDR2 SNEGSKA (reference sequence). V was cut by 6 bases and J by 5 bases, with 12 bases left in between. This clonotype was seen at least ten times. The antigen is not known. This chain uses TRBV20-1 with TRBJ2-3, with D perhaps matching TRBD2 (5 bases). The specimen was blood. This clonotype was sampled from a girl aged 5 to 17 with multiple sclerosis. The CDR3, as DNA: TGCAGTGCCTCCCTCGAGGGAGATACGCAGTATTTT. It is translated as CSASLEGDTQYF.